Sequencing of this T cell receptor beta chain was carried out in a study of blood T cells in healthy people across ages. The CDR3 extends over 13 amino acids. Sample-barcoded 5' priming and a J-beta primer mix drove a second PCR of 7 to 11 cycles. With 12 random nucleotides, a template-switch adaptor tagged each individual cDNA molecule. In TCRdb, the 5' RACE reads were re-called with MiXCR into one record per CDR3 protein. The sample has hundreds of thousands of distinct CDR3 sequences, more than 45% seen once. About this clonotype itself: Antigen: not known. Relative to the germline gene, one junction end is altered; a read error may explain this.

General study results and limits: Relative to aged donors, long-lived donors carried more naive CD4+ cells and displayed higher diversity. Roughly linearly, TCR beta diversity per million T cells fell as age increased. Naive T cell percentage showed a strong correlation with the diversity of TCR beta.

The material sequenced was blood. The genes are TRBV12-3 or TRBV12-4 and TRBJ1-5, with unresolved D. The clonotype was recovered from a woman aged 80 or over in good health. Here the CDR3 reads CASSPFSDQPRHF. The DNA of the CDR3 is TGTGCCAGCAGCCCATTCTCGGATCAGCCCCGGCATTTT.